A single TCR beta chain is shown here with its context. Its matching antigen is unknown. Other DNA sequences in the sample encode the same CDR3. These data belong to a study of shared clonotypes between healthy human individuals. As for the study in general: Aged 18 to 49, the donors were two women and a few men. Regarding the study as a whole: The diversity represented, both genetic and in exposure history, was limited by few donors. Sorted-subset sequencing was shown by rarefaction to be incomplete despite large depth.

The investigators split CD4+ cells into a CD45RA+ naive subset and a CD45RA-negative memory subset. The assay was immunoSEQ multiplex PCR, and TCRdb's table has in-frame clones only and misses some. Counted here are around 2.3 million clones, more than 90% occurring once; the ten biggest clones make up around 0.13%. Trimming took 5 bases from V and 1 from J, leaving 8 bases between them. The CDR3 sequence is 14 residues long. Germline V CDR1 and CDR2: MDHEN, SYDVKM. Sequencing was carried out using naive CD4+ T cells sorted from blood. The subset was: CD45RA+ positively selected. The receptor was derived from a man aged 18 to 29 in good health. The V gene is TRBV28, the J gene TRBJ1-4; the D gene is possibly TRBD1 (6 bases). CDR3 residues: CASSEGGTNEKLFF. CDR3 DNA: TGTGCCAGCAGTGAAGGGGGAACTAATGAAAAACTGTTTTTT.